The rows below give T cell receptor beta chains drawn from one sample of a study of blood T cells in healthy people across ages. MiXCR was run by TCRdb on the 5' RACE reads, yielding one entry per CDR3 protein. Of about 1 million distinct CDR3 sequences in the sample, around 43% are singletons; the top ten hold 15% to 20%. The sample consisted of blood. These receptors all stem from a woman aged 55-75 years in good health. The CDR3 runs from the conserved cysteine through the conserved F or W. Each record gives: clone size, J gene, V gene, D gene, CDR3 DNA, CDR3 protein. The D gene is left open where the match is weak. For some rows the clone size is stated as once, few or many, or as a class when expanded; others skip it.

>few|TRBJ2-3|TRBV12-5|NA
TGTGCTAGTGGCGATTATCAGGGGCTGGTCACATATACGCAGTATTTT
CASGDYQGLVTYTQYF
>NA|TRBJ2-6|TRBV29-1|NA
TGCAGCGTTGGGGGGGTACAGGGCTGGGGGTCTGGGGCCAACGTCCTGACTTTC
CSVGGVQGWGSGANVLTF
>NA|TRBJ2-7|TRBV29-1|NA
TGCAGCGTTGTGCTGGCAGGCCCCTACAATGAGCAGTACTTC
CSVVLAGPYNEQYF
>NA|TRBJ1-2|TRBV9|NA
TGTGCCAGCCGAAATCGGGGACCTGACTATGGCTACACCTTC
CASRNRGPDYGYTF
>NA|TRBJ2-1|TRBV6-5|TRBD2
TGTGCCAGCAGTTACTCGCTAGCGGGAGTCCCTGATGAGCAGTTCTTC
CASSYSLAGVPDEQFF
>NA|TRBJ1-2|TRBV4-2|NA
TGTGCCAGCAGCCAAGATAGGGTTGCCTATGGCTACACCTTC
CASSQDRVAYGYTF
>NA|TRBJ2-5|TRBV28|NA
TGTGCCAGCAGTCCACCGGGACCTCAACGGACCCAGTACTTC
CASSPPGPQRTQYF
>NA|TRBJ2-6|TRBV20-1|NA
TGCAGTGCTAGGGCTAGAGGGACTCTTCGGGCTGGGGCCAACGTCCTGACTTTC
CSARARGTLRAGANVLTF
>few|TRBJ2-3|TRBV29-1|NA
TGCAGCACCACTAGCACAGATACGCAGTATTTT
CSTTSTDTQYF
>few|TRBJ2-4|TRBV10-3|NA
TGTGCCATCAGTGAAACTGGACAGTCCAAAAACATTCAGTACTTC
CAISETGQSKNIQYF
>NA|TRBJ2-2|TRBV2|TRBD1
TGTGCCAGCAATGGGCCGAGACAGGGCCCCACCGGGGAGCTGTTTTTT
CASNGPRQGPTGELFF
>few|TRBJ1-5|TRBV27|NA
TGTGCCAGCAGTTTATACGGAATCAATCAGCCCCAGCATTTT
CASSLYGINQPQHF
>NA|TRBJ2-5|TRBV7-7|NA
TGTGCCAGCAGCTTAGCACAGGGAGAGACCCAGTACTTC
CASSLAQGETQYF
>NA|TRBJ2-7|TRBV27|NA
TGTGCCAGCAGTTTAAGGATTACCTACGAGCAGTACTTC
CASSLRITYEQYF
>NA|TRBJ2-3|TRBV6-6|NA
TGTGCCAGCAGTTACCCAAAGGACACAGATACGCAGTATTTT
CASSYPKDTDTQYF
>NA|TRBJ1-2|TRBV11-2|NA
TGTGCCAGCAGCCCAACGGGGCAGACGTCTGGCTATGGCTACACCTTC
CASSPTGQTSGYGYTF
>NA|TRBJ2-7|TRBV6-1|NA
TGTGCCAGCAGTGAGATCAGGGGGGACGAGCAGTACTTC
CASSEIRGDEQYF
>NA|TRBJ2-7|TRBV5-1|NA
TGCGCCAACCTTGCTGGGGGCCACGAGCAGTACTTC
CANLAGGHEQYF
>few|TRBJ2-5|TRBV3-1|NA
TGTGCCAGCAGCCAAGAAAAAGGAGTCCAAGAGACCCAGTACTTC
CASSQEKGVQETQYF
>NA|TRBJ2-7|TRBV29-1|TRBD2
TGCAGCGTTGTGAGGCTAGCGGGAGCTTCAGAGCAGTACTTC
CSVVRLAGASEQYF
>NA|TRBJ1-2|TRBV7-2|TRBD1
TGTGCCAGCAGCTTAGGCGACAGGGCAAGAGGCTACACCTTC
CASSLGDRARGYTF
>few|TRBJ1-2|TRBV27|NA
TGTGCCAGCAGCCCTTACGGCAAACGCGGCTACACCTTC
CASSPYGKRGYTF
>NA|TRBJ2-2|TRBV19|TRBD2
TGTGCCACCCAATTGGCGGGAGTAGGGACCGGGGAGCTGTTTTTT
CATQLAGVGTGELFF
>once|TRBJ2-4|TRBV3-1|TRBD2
TGTGCCAGCAGCCAAGGTCTTTTGGTGGGGAGGGAGCAGTACTTC
CASSQGLLVGREQYF
>NA|TRBJ2-7|TRBV9|NA
TGTGCCAGCAGCGTAGGGGATAGCGAAACCTACGAGCAGTACTTC
CASSVGDSETYEQYF
>NA|TRBJ2-3|TRBV27|NA
TGTGCCAGCAGTCTTCTCTCGTTGATGGATACGCAGTATTTT
CASSLLSLMDTQYF
>few|TRBJ2-7|TRBV20-1|TRBD1
TGCAGTGCTCTTGGACAGGGGGGGTTCTACGAGCAGTACTTC
CSALGQGGFYEQYF
>NA|TRBJ2-3|TRBV3-1|TRBD2
TGTGCCAGCAGCCAAGATTTGCACTCAGCGGGATTT
CASSQDLHSAGF
>NA|TRBJ1-2|TRBV7-2|NA
TGTGCCAGCAGCGAGCCTGGTGTTTATGGCTACACCTTC
CASSEPGVYGYTF
>NA|TRBJ2-1|TRBV9|NA
TGTGCCAGCAGCGTAGCTACTATGGGAGGTCGCTACAATGAGCAGTTCTTC
CASSVATMGGRYNEQFF
>NA|TRBJ2-1|TRBV20-1|TRBD2
TGCAGTGCTTCGGCCCTAGCGGGATCCTACAATGAGCAGTTCTTC
CSASALAGSYNEQFF